This TCR beta chain came from a study of T cells in Graves' hyperthyroidism and ophthalmopathy. In germline, CDR1 is SNHLY, CDR2 FYNNEI. There are 13 residues in the CDR3. Deletions cut 5 bases from V and 2 bases from J, with 10 bases between. TCR beta CDR3 sequences were amplified from RNA transcripts. HTBI primers were used for first-round RT-PCR of the TCR CDR3. One entry per CDR3 protein results from TCRdb running MiXCR on the multiplex PCR reads. The sample records over 500,000 distinct CDR3 sequences, over 45% being singletons. This TCR was recovered from an adult woman with Graves' disease, either hyperthyroidism or ophthalmopathy (not recorded which). The chain carries TRBV2 and TRBJ2-7; D might be TRBD1 (6 bases). Sample: peripheral blood or thyroid tissue (not recorded which). The CDR3 is CASSSGHTYEQYF. As DNA, the CDR3 is TGTGCCAGCAGTTCGGGACACACCTACGAGCAGTACTTC.